Below are 4 T cell receptor beta chains sequenced from a single sample in a study of blood T cell repertoires in COVID-19. TCRdb keeps only in-frame clones here, not all; method: immunoSEQ multiplex PCR. The sample has some 41,000 clones, 75% to 90% seen once. What was sequenced was peripheral blood. The receptors originated from an elderly woman with active COVID-19.

This clone was seen more than once but under ten times. The chain joins TRBV6-2 or TRBV6-3 to TRBJ2-7; maybe TRBD1 (6 bases). Germline V gene data show CDR1 as MNHEY and CDR2 as SVGEGT. This CDR3 comprises 14 residues. Trimming stripped 4 bases from V and 3 bases from J, with 13 bases between. CDR3 nucleotide sequence: TGTGCCAGCAGTTCCGGACAGCTAATCTACGAGCAGTACTTC. Its translation: CASSSGQLIYEQYF.

The table lists this clone with a few counts. This chain connects TRBV7-9 to TRBJ2-5; D not certain. The V end was cut by 4 bases, the J end by 2 bases, with 17 bases between. The CDR3 is 16 residues long. The germline CDR1 and CDR2 sequences are SEHNR and FQNEAQ (reference sequence). CDR3 sequence reads: CASSSFRGRRQETQYF. The DNA of the CDR3 is TGTGCCAGCAGCTCCTTTAGAGGTCGGCGGCAAGAGACCCAGTACTTC.

The chain employs TRBV2 and TRBJ2-7; 7 nucleotides line up with TRBD1. Per the germline V gene, CDR1 is SNHLY and CDR2 is FYNNEI. The CDR3 has 12 amino acids. V was clipped by 10 bases and J by 2 bases; unmatched bases: 5. The CDR3 here is CAISTGPYEQYF. In nucleotides, the CDR3 is TGTGCCATTTCGACAGGGCCCTACGAGCAGTACTTC.

V gene TRBV24-1 combines with J gene TRBJ2-1, with 7 bases lining up with TRBD2. This CDR3 has 16 residues. V was clipped by 1 base and J by 7 bases; unmatched bases: 9. Germline CDR1 KGHDR, CDR2 SFDVKD. This CDR3 reads CATSDFGRAGGNEQFF. Here the CDR3 DNA reads TGTGCCACCAGTGATTTTGGGAGGGCCGGGGGGAATGAGCAGTTCTTC.